The clone carrying this TCR beta chain turned up a few times. Its antigen remains unknown. Between the trimmed V and J ends, which lost 1 base and 4 bases, there was a span of 11 bases. CDR1 is SGHKS and CDR2 is YYEKEE in the germline V gene (reference sequence). The CDR3 consists of 14 residues. This entry is derived from a study of cytomegalovirus exposure and HLA in healthy donors. This PCR relied on a set of 60 Vbeta primers and 13 Jbeta primers. The repertoire was sequenced with immunoSEQ multiplex PCR; TCRdb's copy has only in-frame clones and lacks some. The data hold roughly 140,000 clones, with 82% observed a single time. Study-wide results and caveats: As confirmed in vitro, three CMV-associated chains were specific for CMV antigens.

This sequence joins TRBV5-5 and TRBJ1-2; D is unresolved. The sequence came from a woman aged 50 to 60 in good health and CMV-seropositive. The sample consisted of PBMCs. CDR3 nucleotides: TGTGCCAGCAGCTTGTCGGGAAGTAGCTATGGCTACACCTTC. This encodes CASSLSGSSYGYTF.